Each of the 17 T cell receptor beta chains below was sequenced from the same sample in a study of cytomegalovirus exposure and HLA in healthy donors. It was with 60 Vbeta and 13 Jbeta primers that the PCR ran. TCRdb's table, derived via immunoSEQ multiplex PCR, lists solely in-frame clones and lacks some. The sample consists of 100,000 to 150,000 clones, 74% of them appearing once. Sequenced material: PBMCs. All receptors come from a woman between 45 and 65 years old in good health and CMV-seropositive.

CDR3: CASSYGRPGGDTQYF. The CDR3 DNA reads TGCGCCAGCAGCTACGGTCGGCCAGGGGGAGATACGCAGTATTTT. J is TRBJ2-3 and V is TRBV5-1; 7 positions match TRBD1. The CDR3 runs to 15 residues. Germline values: CDR1 SGHRS, CDR2 YFSETQ. The V and J ends lost 3 bases and 5 bases, in that order; junction bases with no gene match: 9. Using reference TRBV5-1 and TRBJ2-3 for the parts outside the CDR3, the full variable domain is KAGVTQTPRYLIKTRGQQVTLSCSPISGHRSVSWYQQTPGQGLQFLFEYFSETQRNKGNFPGRFSGRQFSNSRSEMNVSTLELGDSALYLCASSYGRPGGDTQYFGPGTRLTVL.

The rearrangement joins TRBV18 to TRBJ1-2; D remains ambiguous. V was shortened by 2 bases and J by 5 bases, with 15 bases between the two germline ends. The CDR3 sequence is 15 residues long. CDR1 is KGHSH and CDR2 is LQKENI in the germline V gene. The CDR3 reads CASSPSEDITYGYTF. The CDR3, as DNA: TGTGCCAGCTCACCATCCGAAGACATAACTTATGGCTACACCTTC.

About this clone itself: This same CDR3 is encoded by further DNA sequences in the sample. V and J are TRBV7-2 and TRBJ1-5, with 7 nucleotides matching TRBD1. The CDR3 contains 13 residues. Trimming took 5 bases from V and 5 from J; bases not matched to a gene: 3. The V gene's germline CDR1 is SGHTA and CDR2 FQGNSA. CDR3 DNA sequence: TGTGCCAGCAGCCTCGACAGGGATCAGCCCCAGCATTTT. This encodes CASSLDRDQPQHF.

V gene TRBV6-1 combines with J gene TRBJ2-3; the match to TRBD1 covers 9 bases. In germline, CDR1 is MNHNS, CDR2 SASEGT. Germline trimming cut 4 bases from V and 4 bases from J; bases unmatched to any gene: 9. This CDR3 has 16 residues. The CDR3 here is CASSVGTGRGPDTQYF. Written as DNA, the CDR3 is TGTGCCAGCAGTGTTGGGACAGGGAGAGGGCCAGATACGCAGTATTTT.

This clone was detected only once. The DNA of the CDR3 is TGCGCCAGCAGCTCTAAGACAGGGGGCGCGTCAGATACGCAGTATTTT. As protein: CASSSKTGGASDTQYF. This sequence joins TRBV5-1 and TRBJ2-3, with 10 bases fitting TRBD1. The V gene's germline CDR1 is SGHRS and CDR2 YFSETQ. V shed 3 bases and J 4 bases; nucleotides not matched to a gene: 8. The CDR3 covers 16 residues.

The chain employs TRBV7-7 and TRBJ2-1; 9 bases fit TRBD1. J lost 7 bases, V lost 5 bases, and 9 bases had no gene match. Germline CDR1 and CDR2: SSHAT and FNYEAQ (reference sequence). The CDR3 is 15 amino acids. This CDR3 reads CASSPRLTGGNEQFF. The CDR3 coding sequence is TGTGCCAGCAGCCCTAGGTTGACAGGGGGAAATGAGCAGTTCTTC.

The chain couples TRBV27 to TRBJ1-5, with D perhaps matching TRBD1 (5 bases). Germline loops: CDR1 MNHEY, CDR2 SMNVEV (reference sequence). Trimming took off 6 bases at V and 7 bases at J, with 16 bases between the two ends. CDR3 length equals 14 residues. CDR3 amino acids: CASRRDFSGQPQHF. In nucleotides, the CDR3 is TGTGCCAGCAGGAGGGACTTCTCAGGGCAGCCCCAGCATTTT.

V usage is TRBV19 and J usage is TRBJ2-5, with D tentatively TRBD1 (6 bases). The CDR3 sequence is 14 residues long. The germline V gene has CDR1 LNHDA and CDR2 SQIVND (reference sequence). Trimming took off 5 bases at V and 4 bases at J, with 14 bases between the two ends. The CDR3 DNA reads as TGTGCCAGTAGTGGTTGGGGGCCGGGAGAGACCCAGTACTTC. Encoded protein: CASSGWGPGETQYF.

V gene TRBV7-9 combines with J gene TRBJ1-4, with 10 bases fitting TRBD1. Germline V gives CDR1 SEHNR, CDR2 FQNEAQ (reference sequence). The CDR3 length is 15 residues. Trimming took 5 bases from V and 10 from J; bases not matched to a gene: 10. The CDR3 DNA is TGTGCCAGCAGCCTCACCGGGGACAGGGGAGGAAAACTGTTTTTT. It yields the protein CASSLTGDRGGKLFF.

The V and J genes are TRBV7-6 and TRBJ2-3; 7 nucleotides agree with TRBD2. Germline assignment: CDR1 SGHVS and CDR2 FNYEAQ. The CDR3 is 13 amino acids. The V and J ends lost 6 bases and 8 bases, in that order; junction bases with no gene match: 8. The DNA of the CDR3 is TGTGCCAGCAGACCAACTAGCGCGGGTACGCAGTATTTT. This translates into CASRPTSAGTQYF. Drawing the rest from reference TRBV7-6 and TRBJ2-3, the complete variable domain is GAGVSQSPRYKVTKRGQDVALRCDPISGHVSLYWYRQALGQGPEFLTYFNYEAQQDKSGLPNDRFSAERPEGSISTLTIQRTEQRDSAMYRCASRPTSAGTQYFGPGTRLTVL.

DNA of the CDR3: TGTGCCAGCAGCTTAATGACTCTCGGGAGCGATGAGCAGTTCTTC. Translating it yields CASSLMTLGSDEQFF. The chain has TRBV11-3 and TRBJ2-1; possible D gene TRBD2, 6 bases. Trimming took off 2 bases at V and 8 bases at J, with 16 bases between the two ends. CDR3 length: 15 amino acids. CDR1 is SGHNT and CDR2 is YENEEA in the germline V gene.

The gene calls are TRBV11-2 and TRBJ2-3; D uncertain. Germline CDR1 SGHAT, CDR2 FQNNGV. V lost 0 bases and J lost 4, with 17 bases in between. This CDR3 is built from 17 residues. DNA of the CDR3: TGTGCCAGCAGCTTAGATCGGTTCCGGTCTGGGCCAGATACGCAGTATTTT. Translated: CASSLDRFRSGPDTQYF.

The chain employs TRBV6-5 and TRBJ1-4, with D unresolved. Trimming took off 5 bases at V and 8 bases at J, with 12 bases between the two ends. The CDR3 runs to 13 residues. Germline V gene lookup returns CDR1 MNHEY and CDR2 SVGAGI. CDR3 sequence: CASSEMWEEKLFF. CDR3 coding DNA: TGTGCCAGCAGTGAGATGTGGGAGGAAAAACTGTTTTTT.

As DNA, the CDR3 is TGCGCCAGCAGCTTGGGGGAGCTAGCCAAAAACATTCAGTACTTC. It yields the protein CASSLGELAKNIQYF. J is TRBJ2-4 and V is TRBV5-1; TRBD2 is a possible D gene (5 bases). Per the germline V gene, CDR1 is SGHRS and CDR2 is YFSETQ. The CDR3 extends over 15 amino acids. V was clipped by 0 bases and J by 0 bases, with 7 bases between them.

This chain uses TRBV18 with TRBJ2-1; 10 nucleotides align to TRBD2. The germline V gene encodes CDR1 KGHSH and CDR2 LQKENI. The CDR3 has 14 residues. V dropped 0 bases and J dropped 12; count of bases not matched to a gene: 5. The CDR3: CASSPPGLADLQFF. The CDR3, as DNA: TGTGCCAGCTCACCACCTGGACTAGCGGACCTGCAGTTCTTC.

This chain uses TRBV2 with TRBJ1-5, with D hard to call. The germline CDR1 and CDR2 sequences are SNHLY and FYNNEI. CDR3 size: 17 residues. V lost 8 bases to trimming and J lost 3 bases, with 23 bases between them. The DNA for the CDR3 is TGTGCCAGCCCTAACCGGGAGTCAGAAAGTTCCAATCAGCCCCAGCATTTT. It translates to CASPNRESESSNQPQHF.

This chain links TRBV5-4 with TRBJ2-5, with D tentatively TRBD1 (8 bases). V lost 3 bases and J lost 5, with 14 bases in between. Looked up from germline, CDR1 is SGHNT and CDR2 is YYREEE (reference sequence). This CDR3 region has 14 residues. For the CDR3, the DNA is TGTGCCAGCAGCTCGGACAGGGAGGGGGAGACCCAGTACTTC. As protein: CASSSDREGETQYF.